This TCR beta chain was sequenced in a study of T cell repertoires in cytomegalovirus infection. For this clonotype: The antigen remains undetermined.

One entry per CDR3 protein results from TCRdb running MiXCR on the reads. The repertoire includes fewer than 900,000 distinct CDR3 sequences, about 27% of them detected once, and around 14% sits in the top ten. Germline V CDR1 and CDR2: MGHDK, SYGVNS. This CDR3 region has 14 residues. V was clipped by 3 bases and J by 2 bases, with 11 bases between them. The sequence derives from a human donor in good health (CMV status not recorded). Some clones in this sample may be carry-over from other donors' samples. The chain carries TRBV25-1 and TRBJ2-7; D tentatively fits TRBD1 or TRBD2 (5 bases each). The input for sequencing was cultured CD8+ T cells from PBMCs, taken from culture after CMV antigen stimulation. The CDR3 DNA reads TGTGCCAGCAGTGACTACGGGGCCGCCTACGAGCAGTACTTC. This gives the protein CASSDYGAAYEQYF.